This note documents a single T cell receptor beta chain sequence. The same CDR3 is also encoded by other DNA sequences in this sample. Assay used: immunoSEQ multiplex PCR; TCRdb lists only in-frame clones, some missing. In the table there are approximately 2,300,000 clones, 92% of which are singletons. The germline gives CDR1 SGHNT, CDR2 YYREEE (reference sequence). V lost 0 bases and J 4 bases, leaving 8 bases between the germline ends. CDR3 length equals 14 residues. The source of the sample is a study of shared clonotypes between healthy human individuals. Material for sequencing was naive CD4+ T cells from PBMCs. Subset in this sample: CD45RA+ positively selected. This clonotype was sampled from a man between 18 and 35 years old in good health. Some clones in this sample may be carry-over from other donors' samples. This chain uses TRBV5-4 with TRBJ1-5, with D hard to call. CDR3: CASSLGGLNQPQHF. CDR3 sequence (DNA): TGTGCCAGCAGCTTGGGAGGGCTAAATCAGCCCCAGCATTTT.